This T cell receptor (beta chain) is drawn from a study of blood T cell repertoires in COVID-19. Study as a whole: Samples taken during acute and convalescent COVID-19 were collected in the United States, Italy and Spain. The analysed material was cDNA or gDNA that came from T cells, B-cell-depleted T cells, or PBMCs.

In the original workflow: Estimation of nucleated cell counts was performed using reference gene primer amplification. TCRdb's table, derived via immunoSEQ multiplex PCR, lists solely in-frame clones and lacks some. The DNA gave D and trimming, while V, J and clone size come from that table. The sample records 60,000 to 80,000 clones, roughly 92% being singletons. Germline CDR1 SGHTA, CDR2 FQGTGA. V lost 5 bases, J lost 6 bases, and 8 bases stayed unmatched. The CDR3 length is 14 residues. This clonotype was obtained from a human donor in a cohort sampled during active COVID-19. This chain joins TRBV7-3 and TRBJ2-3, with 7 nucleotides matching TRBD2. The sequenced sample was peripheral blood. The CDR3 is CASSQGGLEDTQYF. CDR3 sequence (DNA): TGTGCCAGCAGCCAGGGAGGGTTGGAGGATACGCAGTATTTT.